This T cell receptor (beta chain) was sequenced during a study of shared clonotypes between healthy human individuals. General study findings and limits: Non-shared clonotypes had lower generation probabilities than those shared by all four donors.

CDR1 and CDR2 from the germline V gene are SEHNR and FQNEAQ (reference sequence). This CDR3 spans 14 amino acids. V was shortened by 5 bases and J by 0 bases, with 8 bases between the two germline ends. About this clone itself: The antigen remains undetermined.

Libraries were prepared by immunoSEQ multiplex PCR; TCRdb keeps only in-frame clonotypes and omits some of them. The table has 950,000 to 1,200,000 clones, 77% seen once. Sample: memory CD4+ T cells from PBMCs. Subset in this sample: CD45RA-negative fraction. The chain employs TRBV7-9 and TRBJ2-1; D gene ambiguous. The sequence came from a man aged 18 to 30 in good health. Some clones in this sample may be carry-over from other donors' samples. The CDR3 spells CASSPDGSYNEQFF. The CDR3 DNA follows: TGTGCCAGCAGCCCTGACGGCTCCTACAATGAGCAGTTCTTC.